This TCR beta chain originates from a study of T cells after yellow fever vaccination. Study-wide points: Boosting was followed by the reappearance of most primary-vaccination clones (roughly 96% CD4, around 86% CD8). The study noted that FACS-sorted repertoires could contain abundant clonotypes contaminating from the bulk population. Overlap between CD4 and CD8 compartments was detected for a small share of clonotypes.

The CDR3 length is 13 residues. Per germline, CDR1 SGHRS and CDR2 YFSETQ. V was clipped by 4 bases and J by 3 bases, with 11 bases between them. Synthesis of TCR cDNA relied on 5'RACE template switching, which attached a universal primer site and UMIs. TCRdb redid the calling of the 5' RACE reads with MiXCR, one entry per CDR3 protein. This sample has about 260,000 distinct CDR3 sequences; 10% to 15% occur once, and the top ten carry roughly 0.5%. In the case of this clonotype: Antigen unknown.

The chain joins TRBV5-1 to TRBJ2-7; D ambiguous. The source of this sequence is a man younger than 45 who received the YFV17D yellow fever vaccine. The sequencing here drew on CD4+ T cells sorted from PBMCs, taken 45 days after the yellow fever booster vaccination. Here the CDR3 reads CASSPDGVYEQYF. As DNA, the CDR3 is TGCGCCAGCAGCCCGGATGGGGTCTACGAGCAGTACTTC. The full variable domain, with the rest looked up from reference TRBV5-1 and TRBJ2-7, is KAGVTQTPRYLIKTRGQQVTLSCSPISGHRSVSWYQQTPGQGLQFLFEYFSETQRNKGNFPGRFSGRQFSNSRSEMNVSTLELGDSALYLCASSPDGVYEQYFGPGTRLTVT.